The clone carrying this TCR beta chain has a count of ten or more. Trimming cost V 6 bases and J 4 bases, with 13 bases left between them. This CDR3 comprises 14 residues. The germline V gene has CDR1 MDHEN and CDR2 SYDVKM. The data are from a study of T cells in Graves' hyperthyroidism and ophthalmopathy. Template material for amplifying TCR beta CDR3 regions consisted of RNA transcripts. RT-PCR in the first round (using the HTBI primer set) targeted the TCR CDR3. TCRdb passed the multiplex PCR reads through MiXCR, listing each CDR3 protein once. This sample has a few hundred thousand distinct CDR3 sequences, with around 15% found just once.

The sequence came from a woman aged 35 to 49 with Graves' hyperthyroidism. V is TRBV28 and J is TRBJ1-5; D is ambiguous. The sample was blood. CDR3 sequence (DNA): TGTGCCAGCAGAGGCCCGACCTTTAATCAGCCCCAGCATTTT. This encodes CASRGPTFNQPQHF.